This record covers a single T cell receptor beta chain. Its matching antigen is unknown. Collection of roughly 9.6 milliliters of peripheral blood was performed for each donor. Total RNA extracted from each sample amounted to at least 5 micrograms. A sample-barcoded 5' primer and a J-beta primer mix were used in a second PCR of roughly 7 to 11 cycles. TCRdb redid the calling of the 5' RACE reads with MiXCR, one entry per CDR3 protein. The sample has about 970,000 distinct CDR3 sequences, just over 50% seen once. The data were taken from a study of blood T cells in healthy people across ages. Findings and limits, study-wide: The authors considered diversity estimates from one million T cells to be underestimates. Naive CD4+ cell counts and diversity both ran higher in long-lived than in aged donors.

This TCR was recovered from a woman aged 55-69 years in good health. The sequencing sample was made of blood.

CDR3 sequence: CSAARGPSWGYTF. In DNA form, the CDR3 reads TGCAGCGCCGCCAGGGGCCCCTCTTGGGGCTACACCTTC. The chain recombines TRBV29-1 with TRBJ1-2; possible D gene TRBD1, 6 bases. CDR3 length equals 13 residues. CDR1 and CDR2 from the germline V gene are SQVTM and ANQGSEA. Trimming shortened V by 7 bases and J by 8 bases, and 20 bases separated the two germline ends.